The TCR beta chain described here comes from a study of T-cell reconstitution after alpha-beta-depleted transplantation in children. The J segment lost 2 bases and the V segment lost 5 bases, leaving 10 bases of the junction unmatched. The germline gives CDR1 SGHTA, CDR2 FQGNSA. The CDR3 contains 17 residues. This clonotype was detected only a few times. A library of TCRbeta sequences, prepared with unique molecular identifiers, was generated. One entry per CDR3 protein, called by TCRdb with MiXCR from the PCR reads. Altogether over 550,000 distinct CDR3 sequences are present, 8% to 11% being singletons, with the ten largest covering roughly 3.9%.

The clonotype comes from a human donor who donated a stem cell graft to a child with acute myeloid leukemia. The V call is TRBV7-2, the J call TRBJ2-1; TRBD1 matches 9 bases. Material: PBMCs from the stem cell graft donor, obtained from the stem cell graft. The CDR3 DNA follows: TGTGCCAGCAGCGCACACCGAGGACAGGGGACCTACAATGAGCAGTTCTTC. It encodes CASSAHRGQGTYNEQFF.